The source of this T cell receptor beta chain is a study of shared clonotypes between healthy human individuals. V lost 1 base to trimming and J lost 2 bases; unmatched junction nucleotides: 4. Germline CDR1 reads LGHNA; CDR2 reads YSLEER. This CDR3 spans 15 amino acids. Overall study results and limits: Sampling covered blood only; tissue repertoires likely differ.

For every subset, genomic DNA was evenly distributed across several immunoSEQ plates. TCRdb's copy holds only in-frame clones and misses some; the assay was immunoSEQ multiplex PCR. The profile shows 2 million to 2.5 million clones, approximately 93% of them singletons. On this clone: What it binds is unknown.

The material sequenced was naive CD4+ T cells from PBMCs. Documented subset: CD45RA+ positively selected. This TCR derives from a man between 18 and 35 years old in good health. Some clones in this sample may be carry-over from other donors' samples. This chain connects TRBV4-3 to TRBJ2-7; the match to TRBD1 covers 8 bases. CDR3 sequence reads: CASSQVGQGTYEQYF. The CDR3 region has the DNA TGCGCCAGCAGCCAAGTTGGACAGGGAACCTACGAGCAGTACTTC.